This is a list of T cell receptor beta chains from one sample in a study of blood T cell repertoires in COVID-19. The data were produced by immunoSEQ multiplex PCR, yet TCRdb's version contains in-frame clones alone and is incomplete. The sample records about 30,000 clones, roughly 85% being singletons. The sample consisted of peripheral blood. The receptor set was obtained from a man at least 80 years old with active COVID-19. CDR3s include the opening cysteine and the closing phenylalanine or tryptophan. D genes are given only for firm matches. Clone size is stated in some rows and not others, as once, few, many or a class when expanded.

length	D	J	V	size	DNA	CDR3
16	NA	TRBJ1-6	TRBV5-8	NA	TGTGCCAGCAGCTTCTCAGGGTTTTCCTATAATTCACCCCTCCACTTT	CASSFSGFSYNSPLHF
12	NA	TRBJ2-1	TRBV4-1	medium-sized	TGCGCCAGCAGCCAAGTAATCGGTGAGCAGTTCTTC	CASSQVIGEQFF
13	NA	TRBJ1-4	TRBV29-1	few	TGCAGCGTTCTTGACAGTCCTAATGAAAAACTGTTTTTT	CSVLDSPNEKLFF
16	NA	TRBJ1-1	TRBV2	once	TGTGCCAGCAGTGAGGGGCAGAGCCGTCCGCAAACTGAAGCTTTCTTT	CASSEGQSRPQTEAFF
11	TRBD1	TRBJ1-1	TRBV28	NA	TGTGCCAGCAGCGACAGGGCGGAAGCTTTCTTT	CASSDRAEAFF
14	NA	TRBJ2-5	TRBV19	NA	TGTGCCAGTAAAGGACAGACCCCCGGAGAGACCCAGTACTTC	CASKGQTPGETQYF
13	NA	TRBJ1-2	TRBV2	NA	TGTGCCAGCAGTGAAAATCGGGGGGGTGGCTACACCTTC	CASSENRGGGYTF
15	TRBD2	TRBJ2-3	TRBV5-1	NA	TGCGCCAGCAGGCTAGCGGGGGGGCCTGGAGATACGCAGTATTTT	CASRLAGGPGDTQYF
17	TRBD1	TRBJ2-3	TRBV5-4	NA	TGTGCCAGCAGCTTGACCCGGACAGGGGACTTCACAGATACGCAGTATTTT	CASSLTRTGDFTDTQYF
14	TRBD1	TRBJ1-2	TRBV9	NA	TGTGCCAGCGGCGGGGACAGGGCGGAGAATGGCTACACCTTC	CASGGDRAENGYTF
14	TRBD1	TRBJ2-1	TRBV3-1/TRBV3-2	NA	TGTGCCAGCAGCTACGGACAGGGGTGGAATGAGCAGTTCTTC	CASSYGQGWNEQFF
15	NA	TRBJ2-2	TRBV5-4	NA	TGTGCCAGCAGCTTGAAGGACCCGGGGACCGGGGAGCTGTTTTTT	CASSLKDPGTGELFF
13	NA	TRBJ2-3	TRBV7-2	few	TGTGCCAGCAGCCTTCTGAGCAAGGATACGCAGTATTTT	CASSLLSKDTQYF
14	TRBD2	TRBJ2-7	TRBV5-1	NA	TGCGCCAGCAGCTCGGGGGGGAACCTCTACGAGCAGTACTTC	CASSSGGNLYEQYF
18	NA	TRBJ2-2	TRBV9	NA	TGTGCCAGCAGCTCCCAAGTAGGCAATTTTCAGGGAACCGGGGAGCTGTTTTTT	CASSSQVGNFQGTGELFF
14	NA	TRBJ1-2	TRBV7-2	NA	TGTGCCAGCAGCTCCGGGACACCTGGATGGGGCTACACCTTC	CASSSGTPGWGYTF
16	NA	TRBJ2-7	TRBV6-5	NA	TGTGCCAGCAGTTACTTTTTGGGACATCGGGTCTACGAGCAGTACTTC	CASSYFLGHRVYEQYF
18	TRBD2	TRBJ2-5	TRBV5-1	NA	TGCGCCAGCAGCTTGGGCCTAGCGGGGGCCCTTTTCCAAGAGACCCAGTACTTC	CASSLGLAGALFQETQYF
15	NA	TRBJ2-5	TRBV3-1/TRBV3-2	NA	TGTGCCAGCAGCCCACGGGGGAACGAAATAGAGACCCAGTACTTC	CASSPRGNEIETQYF
15	TRBD1	TRBJ1-1	TRBV10-3	once	TGTGCCATCAGTGAGTCTGGGACAGGGAACACTGAAGCTTTCTTT	CAISESGTGNTEAFF
14	NA	TRBJ1-2	TRBV25-1	NA	TGTGCCAGCGCCGGACTGGGAACGGACTATGGCTACACCTTC	CASAGLGTDYGYTF
13	NA	TRBJ1-1	TRBV7-9	NA	TGTGCCAGCACCAAAGGGAGGAACACTGAAGCTTTCTTT	CASTKGRNTEAFF
17	TRBD2	TRBJ2-2	TRBV19	NA	TGTGCCAGTACTCTAACTAGCGGGGGGACTAACACCGGGGAGCTGTTTTTT	CASTLTSGGTNTGELFF
15	TRBD2	TRBJ2-5	TRBV9	NA	TGTGCCAGCAGCGACTCAGCGGGGGGGCCGGAGACCCAGTACTTC	CASSDSAGGPETQYF
21	TRBD2	TRBJ2-5	TRBV4-2	NA	TGTGCCAGCAGCCAAGAGGCCCCGGGGCGGGGGGGCACGTTCAGCAGGGAGACCCAGTACTTC	CASSQEAPGRGGTFSRETQYF
15	NA	TRBJ1-3	TRBV6-1	NA	TGTGCCAGCAGTGAAGCGACAGTCCCCGGAAACACCATATATTTT	CASSEATVPGNTIYF
14	NA	TRBJ2-1	TRBV7-3	once	TGTGCCAGCAGCGACAGGACCCAAGGGGATGAGCAGTTCTTC	CASSDRTQGDEQFF
15	TRBD1	TRBJ1-1	TRBV18	few	TGTGCCAGCTCACCAGCCCGGGACAGGGGTTCGGAAGCTTTCTTT	CASSPARDRGSEAFF
13	NA	TRBJ2-7	TRBV6-5	NA	TGTGCCAGCAGAAGGACAGACCTCTACGAGCAGTACTTC	CASRRTDLYEQYF
14	NA	TRBJ1-2	TRBV9	NA	TGTGCCAGCAGCGAAAACGTCCAGGTTCGCCGCTACACCTTC	CASSENVQVRRYTF
15	NA	TRBJ2-5	TRBV5-4	NA	TGTGCCAGCAGCTTGGCGGGGAACACTGGCGAGACCCAGTACTTC	CASSLAGNTGETQYF
12	NA	TRBJ2-7	TRBV6-5	NA	TGTGCCAGCAGTCCCGACAGGCACGAGCAGTACTTC	CASSPDRHEQYF
13	TRBD1	TRBJ2-7	TRBV6-5	NA	TGTGCCAGTGTCGCCGGGACAGGGGGCGAGCAGTACTTC	CASVAGTGGEQYF
15	TRBD2	TRBJ2-5	TRBV19	NA	TGTGCCAGTAGTGTGAGCGGGGGTTGGGGTGAGACCCAGTACTTC	CASSVSGGWGETQYF
14	TRBD2	TRBJ2-3	TRBV13	NA	TGTGCCAGCAGCTCGCCAGCGGGGGCGGATACGCAGTATTTT	CASSSPAGADTQYF
11	NA	TRBJ1-2	TRBV29-1	NA	TGCAGCGCTGGGAGTGGAATTGGCTACACCTTC	CSAGSGIGYTF
12	NA	TRBJ1-1	TRBV7-9	NA	TGTGCCAGCAGCTTAGGTGACTTAGAAGCTTTCTTT	CASSLGDLEAFF
14	NA	TRBJ1-1	TRBV11-2	once	TGTGCCAGCAGCTTAGTCGTTTCAGGGTCTGAAGCTTTCTTT	CASSLVVSGSEAFF
14	TRBD1	TRBJ1-5	TRBV7-2	NA	TGTGCCAGCAGCGCACAGGGGGCTCGGCGGCCCCAGCATTTT	CASSAQGARRPQHF
13	NA	TRBJ2-1	TRBV7-2	NA	TGTGCCAGCAGCTTAGACAGCCACAATGAGCAGTTCTTC	CASSLDSHNEQFF
15	NA	TRBJ2-7	TRBV7-2	NA	TGTGCCAGCAGCTTAGCGCGGGGCCTTTCGGACGAGCAGTACTTC	CASSLARGLSDEQYF
15	TRBD1	TRBJ1-2	TRBV9	NA	TGTGCCAGCACCCTTGGGGACAGTAATAACTATGGCTACACCTTC	CASTLGDSNNYGYTF
16	NA	TRBJ2-2	TRBV5-1	once	TGCGCCAGCAGCTTAGGACTCGCAAGGGTCACCGGGGAGCTGTTTTTT	CASSLGLARVTGELFF
15	NA	TRBJ1-3	TRBV6-5	NA	TGTGCCAGCAAAGTTGACAGAACCTCTGGAAACACCATATATTTT	CASKVDRTSGNTIYF
16	TRBD2	TRBJ2-5	TRBV4-3	NA	TGCGCCAGCAGCCAAGATCTAGCGGGGGGGCGGGAGACCCAGTACTTC	CASSQDLAGGRETQYF
15	TRBD1	TRBJ1-6	TRBV5-1	NA	TGCGCCAGCAGCTTGGTGGCGGGGACAGATTCACCCCTCCACTTT	CASSLVAGTDSPLHF
15	TRBD1	TRBJ1-5	TRBV15	NA	TGTGCCACCAGCAGGGGGGTGGGACAGTATCAGCCCCAGCATTTT	CATSRGVGQYQPQHF
15	NA	TRBJ1-5	TRBV19	NA	TGTGCCAGTAGTATATTGGCGGGGAGCAATCAGCCCCAGCATTTT	CASSILAGSNQPQHF
16	TRBD2	TRBJ2-5	TRBV9	NA	TGTGCCAGCAGCCAGACTAGCGGGGGAAACCAAGAGACCCAGTACTTC	CASSQTSGGNQETQYF
15	NA	TRBJ2-2	TRBV7-9	few	TGTGCCAGCAGCTCCCGAGACTCTTTTACCGGGGAGCTGTTTTTT	CASSSRDSFTGELFF
14	NA	TRBJ2-7	TRBV2	once	TGTGCCAGCAGGGCGACAGGCAACTCCTACGAGCAGTACTTC	CASRATGNSYEQYF
14	TRBD2	TRBJ2-1	TRBV19	NA	TGTGCCAGTACCCTCAATTGGGGGGGGAATGAGCAGTTCTTC	CASTLNWGGNEQFF
15	TRBD1	TRBJ1-4	TRBV14	once	TGTGCCAGCAGCCAAGCAGGGGGATGGGGTGAAAAACTGTTTTTT	CASSQAGGWGEKLFF
15	TRBD1	TRBJ1-1	TRBV9	once	TGTGCCAGCAGCGTCTCCGGGACAGTTGGCACTGAAGCTTTCTTT	CASSVSGTVGTEAFF
13	TRBD1	TRBJ1-1	TRBV18	NA	TGTGCCAGCTCCCCCACAGGGGGCACTGAAGCTTTCTTT	CASSPTGGTEAFF
12	NA	TRBJ2-3	TRBV7-9	NA	TGTGCCAGCAGCCCAAGCACAGATACGCAGTATTTT	CASSPSTDTQYF
14	NA	TRBJ2-1	TRBV9	NA	TGTGCCAGCAGCGCGGCCGGGGGATGGGATGAGCAGTTCTTC	CASSAAGGWDEQFF
11	NA	TRBJ1-5	TRBV12-3/TRBV12-4	once	TGTGCCAGCAGTACAGCGGGGCCCCAGCATTTT	CASSTAGPQHF
11	NA	TRBJ2-1	TRBV3-1/TRBV3-2	NA	TGTGCCAGCAGCCAACTTAATGAGCAGTTCTTC	CASSQLNEQFF